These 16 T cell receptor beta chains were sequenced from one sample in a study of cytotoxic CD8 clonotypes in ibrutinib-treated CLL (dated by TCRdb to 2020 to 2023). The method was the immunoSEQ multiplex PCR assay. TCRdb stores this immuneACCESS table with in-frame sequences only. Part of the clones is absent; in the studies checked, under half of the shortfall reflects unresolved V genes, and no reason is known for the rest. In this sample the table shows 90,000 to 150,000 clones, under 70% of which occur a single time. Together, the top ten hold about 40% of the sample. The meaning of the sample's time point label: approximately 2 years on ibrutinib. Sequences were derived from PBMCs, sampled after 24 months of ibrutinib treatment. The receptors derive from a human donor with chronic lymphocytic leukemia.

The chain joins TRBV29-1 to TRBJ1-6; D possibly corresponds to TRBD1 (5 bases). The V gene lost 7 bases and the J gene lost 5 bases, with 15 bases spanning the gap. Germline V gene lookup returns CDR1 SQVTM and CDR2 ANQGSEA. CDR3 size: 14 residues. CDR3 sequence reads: CSASGPENNSPLHF. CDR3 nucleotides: TGCAGCGCTTCGGGGCCAGAGAATAATTCACCCCTCCACTTT.

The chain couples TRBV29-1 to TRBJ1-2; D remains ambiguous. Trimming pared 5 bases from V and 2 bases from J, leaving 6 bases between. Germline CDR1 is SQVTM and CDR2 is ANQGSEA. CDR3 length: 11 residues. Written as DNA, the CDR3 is TGCAGCGTTAACGGGAACTATGGCTACACCTTC. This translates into CSVNGNYGYTF. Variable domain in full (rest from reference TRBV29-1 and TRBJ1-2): SAVISQKPSRDICQRGTSLTIQCQVDSQVTMMFWYRQQPGQSLTLIATANQGSEATYESGFVIDKFPISRPNLTFSTLTVSNMSPEDSSIYLCSVNGNYGYTFGSGTRLTVV.

CDR3 loop: CAWSVRDTIYF. CDR3 in DNA: TGTGCCTGGAGTGTACGGGACACCATATATTTT. The rearrangement links TRBV30 to TRBJ1-3; D uncertain. The CDR3 extends over 11 amino acids. Germline assignment: CDR1 GTSNPN and CDR2 SVGIG (reference sequence). V was pared by 0 bases and J by 8 bases, with 5 bases between.

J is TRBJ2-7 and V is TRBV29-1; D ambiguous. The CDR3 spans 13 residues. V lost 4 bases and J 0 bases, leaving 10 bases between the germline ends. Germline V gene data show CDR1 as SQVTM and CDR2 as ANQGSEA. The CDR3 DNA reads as TGCAGCGTTGGGTTCGGGTCCTCCTACGAGCAGTACTTC. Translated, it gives CSVGFGSSYEQYF.

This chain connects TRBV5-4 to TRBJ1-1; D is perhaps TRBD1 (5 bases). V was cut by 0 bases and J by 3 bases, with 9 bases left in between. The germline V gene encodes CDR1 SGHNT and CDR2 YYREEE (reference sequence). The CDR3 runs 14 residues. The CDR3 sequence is CASSLAMGDTEAFF. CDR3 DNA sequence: TGTGCCAGCAGCTTGGCCATGGGGGACACTGAAGCTTTCTTT.

CDR3: CASSLWGSRRIEQYF. In DNA, the CDR3 is TGTGCCAGCAGCTTATGGGGGAGTCGTAGGATCGAGCAGTACTTC. This chain links TRBV7-3 with TRBJ2-7; D may be TRBD1 or TRBD2 (5 bases each). This CDR3 is 15 amino acids long. V lost 2 bases and J lost 6, with 17 bases in between. The germline CDR1 and CDR2 sequences are SGHTA and FQGTGA.

CDR3: CASASGTVNTEAFF. For the CDR3, the DNA is TGTGCCAGTGCGTCCGGGACAGTGAACACTGAAGCTTTCTTT. V usage is TRBV19 and J usage is TRBJ1-1; 7 bases agree with TRBD1. Trimming took 8 bases from V and 0 from J; bases not matched to a gene: 6. Germline CDR1 and CDR2: LNHDA and SQIVND (reference sequence). CDR3 length: 14 amino acids.

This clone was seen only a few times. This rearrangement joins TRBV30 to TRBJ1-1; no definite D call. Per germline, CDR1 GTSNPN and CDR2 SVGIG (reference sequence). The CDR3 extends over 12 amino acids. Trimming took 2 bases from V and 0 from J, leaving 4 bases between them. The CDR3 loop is CAWSRLNTEAFF. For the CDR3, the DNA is TGTGCCTGGAGTAGGTTGAACACTGAAGCTTTCTTT. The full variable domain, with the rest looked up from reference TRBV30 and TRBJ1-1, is SQTIHQWPATLVQPVGSPLSLECTVEGTSNPNLYWYRQAAGRGLQLLFYSVGIGQISSEVPQNLSASRPQDRQFILSSKKLLLSDSGFYLCAWSRLNTEAFFGQGTRLTVV.

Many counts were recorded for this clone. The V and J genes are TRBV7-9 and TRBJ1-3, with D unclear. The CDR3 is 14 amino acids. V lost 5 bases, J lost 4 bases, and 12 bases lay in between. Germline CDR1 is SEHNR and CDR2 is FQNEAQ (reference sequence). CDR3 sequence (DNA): TGTGCCAGCAGCCCCTCGGGGTCGGGAAACACCATATATTTT. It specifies CASSPSGSGNTIYF.

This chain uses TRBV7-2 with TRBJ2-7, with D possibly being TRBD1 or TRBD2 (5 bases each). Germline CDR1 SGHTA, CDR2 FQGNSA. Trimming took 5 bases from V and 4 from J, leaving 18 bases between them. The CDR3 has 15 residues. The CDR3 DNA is TGTGCCAGCAGCACGGTTGGGGGTAATATATACGAGCAGTACTTC. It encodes CASSTVGGNIYEQYF.

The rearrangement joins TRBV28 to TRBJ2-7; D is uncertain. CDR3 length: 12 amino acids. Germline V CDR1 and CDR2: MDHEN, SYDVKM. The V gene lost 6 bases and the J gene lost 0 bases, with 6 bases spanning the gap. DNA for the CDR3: TGTGCCAGCAGAGACCTCTCCTACGAGCAGTACTTC. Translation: CASRDLSYEQYF. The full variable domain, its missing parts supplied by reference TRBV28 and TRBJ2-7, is DVKVTQSSRYLVKRTGEKVFLECVQDMDHENMFWYRQDPGLGLRLIYFSYDVKMKEKGDIPEGYSVSREKKERFSLILESASTNQTSMYLCASRDLSYEQYFGPGTRLTVT.

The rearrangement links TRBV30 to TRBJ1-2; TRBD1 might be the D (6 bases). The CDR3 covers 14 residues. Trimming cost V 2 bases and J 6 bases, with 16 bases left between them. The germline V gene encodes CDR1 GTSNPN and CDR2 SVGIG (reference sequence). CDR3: CAWSKGLRGDGYTF. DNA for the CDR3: TGTGCCTGGAGTAAAGGTTTAAGGGGGGATGGCTACACCTTC.

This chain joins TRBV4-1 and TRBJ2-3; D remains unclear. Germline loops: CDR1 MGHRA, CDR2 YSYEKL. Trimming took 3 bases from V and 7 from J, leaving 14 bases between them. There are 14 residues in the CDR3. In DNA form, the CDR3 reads TGCGCCAGCAGCCAGGGATCAAACGCTTATACGCAGTATTTT. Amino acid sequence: CASSQGSNAYTQYF.

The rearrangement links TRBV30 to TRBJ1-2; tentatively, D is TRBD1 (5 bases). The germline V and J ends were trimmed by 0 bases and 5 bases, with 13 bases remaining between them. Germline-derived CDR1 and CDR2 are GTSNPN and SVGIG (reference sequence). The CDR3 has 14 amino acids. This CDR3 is CAWSVGPSGYGYTF. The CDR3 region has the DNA TGTGCCTGGAGTGTAGGACCCTCAGGGTATGGCTACACCTTC.

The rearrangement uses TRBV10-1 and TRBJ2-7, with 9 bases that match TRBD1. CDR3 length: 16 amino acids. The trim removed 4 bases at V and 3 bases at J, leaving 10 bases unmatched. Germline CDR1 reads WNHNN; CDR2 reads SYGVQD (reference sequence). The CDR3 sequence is CASSALTGTGFYEQYF. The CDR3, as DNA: TGCGCCAGCAGTGCCCTCACCGGGACAGGGTTCTACGAGCAGTACTTC.

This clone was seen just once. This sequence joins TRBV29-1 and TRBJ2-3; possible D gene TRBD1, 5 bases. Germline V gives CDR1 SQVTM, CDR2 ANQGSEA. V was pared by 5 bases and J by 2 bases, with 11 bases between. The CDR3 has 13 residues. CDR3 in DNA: TGCAGCGTTTTAGGCAGGGTCACAGATACGCAGTATTTT. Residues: CSVLGRVTDTQYF.